These 5 T cell receptor beta chains were sequenced from one sample in a study of cytomegalovirus exposure and HLA in healthy donors. The PCR ran on 60 Vbeta and 13 Jbeta primers. Sequenced by immunoSEQ multiplex PCR; TCRdb stores in-frame clones only, minus some. The sample's table shows roughly 120,000 clones. Sequencing was done on a sample of PBMCs. These receptor sequences come from a man younger than 35 in good health and CMV-seronegative.

This rearrangement joins TRBV28 to TRBJ1-1; 8 bases are a match to TRBD1. Trimming took 9 bases from V and 7 from J; bases not matched to a gene: 10. The CDR3 is made up of 13 amino acids. CDR1 and CDR2 from the germline V gene are MDHEN and SYDVKM. CDR3 sequence reads: CASFDRGAHEAFF. The CDR3, as DNA: TGTGCCAGTTTCGACAGGGGAGCCCATGAAGCTTTCTTT.

The chain uses TRBV19 and TRBJ2-1, with a possible D match to TRBD1 (8 bases). Trimming took 7 bases from V and 2 from J, leaving 21 bases between them. The CDR3 loop spans 17 amino acids. Germline V CDR1 and CDR2: LNHDA, SQIVND (reference sequence). The CDR3 DNA reads TGTGCCAGTAAGAGCGGGACAGGAGATCGTACCTACAATGAGCAGTTCTTC. The encoded protein is CASKSGTGDRTYNEQFF.

This chain joins TRBV4-1 and TRBJ1-4; TRBD1 might be the D (6 bases). The CDR3 runs 16 residues. Per germline, CDR1 MGHRA and CDR2 YSYEKL. Trimming removed 1 base from V and 5 bases from J, with 14 bases in between. CDR3 region: CASSQGVTGTNEKLFF. CDR3 DNA sequence: TGCGCCAGCAGCCAAGGGGTAACAGGGACAAATGAAAAACTGTTTTTT.

This chain uses TRBV6-4 with TRBJ2-1, with 9 bases aligning to TRBD2. The length of the CDR3 is 16 residues. Trimming removed 2 bases from V and 4 bases from J; junction bases left unmatched: 6. Germline-derived CDR1 and CDR2 are MRHNA and SNTAGT. This CDR3 is CASSDTRGLAYNEQFF. The CDR3 DNA reads TGTGCCAGCAGTGACACACGCGGACTAGCGTACAATGAGCAGTTCTTC.

This chain uses TRBV6-5 with TRBJ1-1; the D gene is possibly TRBD1 (5 bases). Trimming stripped 9 bases from V and 0 bases from J, with 11 bases between. In germline, CDR1 is MNHEY, CDR2 SVGAGI. CDR3 length: 13 residues. Here the CDR3 reads CASLGRVNTEAFF. The CDR3 DNA follows: TGTGCCAGTCTTGGCAGGGTGAACACTGAAGCTTTCTTT.